These 20 T cell receptor beta chains were all obtained from the same sample, sequenced in a study of blood T cell repertoires in COVID-19. Generated by immunoSEQ multiplex PCR, the TCRdb table keeps only in-frame clones and is missing some. The sample records 300,000 to 500,000 clones, 88% being singletons. The sequenced sample was PBMCs or T cells enriched from blood (not recorded which). The receptor set was obtained from a woman aged 35 to 49 with acute COVID-19.

The chain joins TRBV6-1 to TRBJ1-5; 8 bases are shared with TRBD1. V shed 0 bases and J 9 bases; nucleotides not matched to a gene: 4. Germline CDR1 is MNHNS and CDR2 is SASEGT. CDR3 size: 14 residues. CDR3 sequence reads: CASSEADRESPQHF. CDR3 nucleotide sequence: TGTGCCAGCAGTGAAGCGGACAGGGAGTCGCCCCAGCATTTT.

V and J are TRBV14 and TRBJ1-2; D is undetermined. This CDR3 spans 14 amino acids. Germline assignment: CDR1 SGHDN and CDR2 FVKESK. Trimming left V 1 base short and J 1 base short, with 7 bases between. The CDR3 nucleotides read TGTGCCAGCAGCCAAGTAACAAGTAACTATGGCTACACCTTC. As protein: CASSQVTSNYGYTF.

This chain joins TRBV1 and TRBJ2-3; the D call TRBD1 from the table was never checked on the DNA. TRBV1 is noted as a pseudogene. The CDR3 covers 16 residues. The CDR3 sequence is CTSSIRDREFTDTQYF. As DNA, the CDR3 is TGCACCAGCAGCATTCGGGACAGGGAGTTCACAGATACGCAGTATTTT.

This clone was detected a few times. The CDR3 bases are TGTGCCAGCAGTGATACTGGCAGGGGAAGGGATAATTCACCCCTCCACTTT. Protein: CASSDTGRGRDNSPLHF. The rearrangement links TRBV2 to TRBJ1-6; the D gene is possibly TRBD1 (6 bases). V dropped 3 bases and J dropped 5 bases, with 17 bases sitting between them. Germline loops: CDR1 SNHLY, CDR2 FYNNEI. The CDR3 runs to 17 residues.

V gene TRBV27 combines with J gene TRBJ1-1; D not certain. The CDR3 totals 13 residues. Per the germline V gene, CDR1 is MNHEY and CDR2 is SMNVEV (reference sequence). V lost 5 bases and J 1 base, leaving 8 bases between the germline ends. The chain's CDR3 is CASSRSPNTEAFF. Here the CDR3 DNA reads TGTGCCAGCAGTCGGTCACCGAACACTGAAGCTTTCTTT.

The chain has TRBV4-2 and TRBJ2-1; weak D call: TRBD2 (6 bases). The V end was cut by 0 bases, the J end by 8 bases, with 14 bases between. Germline values: CDR1 LGHNA, CDR2 YNFKEQ. This CDR3 is built from 15 residues. This chain's CDR3 is CASSQDSGTRDEQFF. In DNA, the CDR3 is TGTGCCAGCAGCCAAGACAGTGGGACTCGGGATGAGCAGTTCTTC.

The chain joins TRBV2 to TRBJ1-1; a weak D match, TRBD1 (6 bases). The CDR3 length is 13 residues. The V gene's germline CDR1 is SNHLY and CDR2 FYNNEI. Trimming took 10 bases from V and 4 from J, leaving 16 bases between them. In DNA, the CDR3 is TGTGCCACCTCGAACAGGGTTGGCACTGAAGCTTTCTTT. This gives the protein CATSNRVGTEAFF.

This clone came up many times. This chain connects TRBV5-1 to TRBJ1-1; 9 bases are a match to TRBD1. The CDR3 extends over 16 amino acids. The germline gives CDR1 SGHRS, CDR2 YFSETQ. V was pared by 0 bases and J by 2 bases, with 5 bases of the junction left unmatched. The DNA of the CDR3 is TGCGCCAGCAGCTTGGATCGGACAGGGGTTAACACTGAAGCTTTCTTT. Translating it yields CASSLDRTGVNTEAFF.

The CDR3 bases are TGTGCCAGCAGCCAAACGAGAGTTCAGCCCCAGCATTTT. Translating gives CASSQTRVQPQHF. The chain employs TRBV3-1 (or the pseudogene TRBV3-2) and TRBJ1-5, with D hard to call. The CDR3 totals 13 residues. Trimming removed 2 bases at V and 6 bases at J, with 8 bases between. Per the germline V gene, CDR1 is LGHDT and CDR2 is YNNKEL (reference sequence).

The V and J genes are TRBV15 and TRBJ1-1; TRBD1 matches 8 bases. Germline CDR1 and CDR2: LNHNV and YYDKDF (reference sequence). V dropped 5 bases and J dropped 4; count of bases not matched to a gene: 12. The CDR3 sequence is 16 residues long. CDR3 nucleotides: TGTGCCACCAGCGAAGCCCAGGACAGGGCCGGCACTGAAGCTTTCTTT. Protein product: CATSEAQDRAGTEAFF. Full variable domain (rest looked up from reference TRBV15 and TRBJ1-1): DAMVIQNPRYQVTQFGKPVTLSCSQTLNHNVMYWYQQKSSQAPKLLFHYYDKDFNNEADTPDNFQSRRPNTSFCFLDIRSPGLGDTAMYLCATSEAQDRAGTEAFFGQGTRLTVV.

The chain has TRBV4-1 and TRBJ2-5, with 8 bases identical to TRBD1. Trimming cost V 1 base and J 4 bases; bases outside gene matches: 11. The V gene's germline CDR1 is MGHRA and CDR2 YSYEKL. This CDR3 comprises 17 residues. CDR3 amino acids: CASSQAPAGDRGETQYF. The CDR3 nucleotides read TGCGCCAGCAGCCAAGCCCCCGCCGGTGACAGGGGAGAGACCCAGTACTTC.

This clone appeared once. The chain carries TRBV3-1 (or the pseudogene TRBV3-2) and TRBJ2-5, with 9 nucleotides matching TRBD2. The length of the CDR3 is 17 residues. Trimming cost V 0 bases and J 1 base; bases outside gene matches: 6. Germline V gene lookup returns CDR1 LGHDT and CDR2 YNNKEL (reference sequence). The CDR3 DNA sequence: TGTGCCAGCAGCCAAGATCCCCCAGCGGGGGGCCAAGAGACCCAGTACTTC. This encodes CASSQDPPAGGQETQYF.

J is TRBJ2-7 and V is TRBV19; D perhaps matches TRBD1 (6 bases). Germline assignment: CDR1 LNHDA and CDR2 SQIVND (reference sequence). The length of the CDR3 is 13 residues. V lost 7 bases to trimming and J lost 4 bases, with 14 bases between them. The CDR3 nucleotides are TGTGCCAGTACGGGACACACGGGATACGAGCAGTACTTC. It translates to CASTGHTGYEQYF.

The chain links TRBV19 to TRBJ2-7; 10 bases match TRBD1. Germline values: CDR1 LNHDA, CDR2 SQIVND (reference sequence). V was pared by 4 bases and J by 5 bases, with 8 bases of the junction left unmatched. The CDR3 has 15 residues. CDR3 DNA sequence: TGTGCCAGTAGTAACCGACAGGGGGCGGGAGACGAGCAGTACTTC. Translating it yields CASSNRQGAGDEQYF.

The chain carries TRBV14 and TRBJ1-1; D possibly corresponds to TRBD1 (6 bases). This CDR3 has 12 amino acids. Germline V CDR1 and CDR2: SGHDN, FVKESK. Trimming stripped 4 bases from V and 12 bases from J, with 15 bases between. This CDR3 reads CASSRDRGNSFF. The CDR3 DNA sequence: TGTGCCAGCAGCCGGGATAGGGGGAATTCTTTCTTT.

This chain joins TRBV19 and TRBJ2-3; tentative D call: TRBD1 (6 bases). The CDR3 has 15 amino acids. The germline CDR1 and CDR2 sequences are LNHDA and SQIVND (reference sequence). Trimming took 0 bases from V and 4 from J, leaving 11 bases between them. The CDR3: CASSIDSGVADTQYF. The CDR3 region has the DNA TGTGCCAGTAGTATAGATTCAGGGGTAGCAGATACGCAGTATTTT.

The chain joins TRBV6-6 to TRBJ1-2; 7 nucleotides line up with TRBD1. CDR3 length equals 16 residues. Per germline, CDR1 MNHNY and CDR2 SVGAGI (reference sequence). V dropped 6 bases and J dropped 5; count of bases not matched to a gene: 15. The CDR3 protein is CASSRRNGQAAYGYTF. Here the CDR3 DNA reads TGTGCCAGCAGCCGTAGAAACGGACAGGCGGCGTATGGCTACACCTTC.

This chain uses TRBV9 with TRBJ1-2; D uncertain. V lost 3 bases to trimming and J lost 8 bases, with 17 bases between them. CDR3 length: 14 amino acids. CDR1 and CDR2 (germline): SGDLS, YYNGEE. The CDR3 nucleotides read TGTGCCAGCAGCGCTGCGGGTCCCTGGAGGGGCTACACCTTC. Protein product: CASSAAGPWRGYTF. Using reference TRBV9 and TRBJ1-2 for the parts outside the CDR3, the full variable domain is DSGVTQTPKHLITATGQRVTLRCSPRSGDLSVYWYQQSLDQGLQFLIQYYNGEERAKGNILERFSAQQFPDLHSELNLSSLELGDSALYFCASSAAGPWRGYTFGSGTRLTVV.

The chain employs TRBV27 and TRBJ1-5; TRBD1 aligns across 7 bases. The CDR3 is made up of 16 amino acids. J gave up 4 bases and V 5 bases, and 11 bases lay outside the gene matches. Germline V gives CDR1 MNHEY, CDR2 SMNVEV (reference sequence). The CDR3 DNA follows: TGTGCCAGCAGTCGATCGACAGGGATGGGGAATCAGCCCCAGCATTTT. It yields the protein CASSRSTGMGNQPQHF.

J is TRBJ1-6 and V is TRBV14; D gene uncertain. The CDR3 extends over 12 amino acids. Germline lookup yields CDR1 SGHDN and CDR2 FVKESK. The V end lost 5 bases, the J end lost 8 bases, and 7 bases lay between the germline ends. This CDR3 is CASSEVHSPLHF. Written as DNA, the CDR3 is TGTGCCAGCAGCGAGGTACATTCACCCCTCCACTTT.